The clone carrying this TCR beta chain appeared a few times. Its specificity is unknown. The V gene lost 6 bases and the J gene lost 1 base, with 12 bases spanning the gap. Germline V gene data show CDR1 as MDHEN and CDR2 as SYDVKM. CDR3 length equals 14 residues. The data stem from a study of identical twins. Findings and limits, study-wide: The same donors were not followed; conclusions instead depended on cross-sectional statistical analysis.

The authors used template switching to add a universal primer site and gave cDNA unique molecular identifiers. Each CDR3 protein is one row after TCRdb ran MiXCR on the 5' RACE reads. The repertoire holds 1.5 million to 2 million distinct CDR3 sequences, 32% seen once, with 0.25% to 0.3% in the top ten. This sequence originates from a newborn girl in good health. Source material: cord blood. The rearrangement joins TRBV28 to TRBJ2-5; the D gene is possibly TRBD2 (6 bases). The CDR3 coding sequence is TGTGCCAGCAGACCACTCGGGGGCCAAGAGACCCAGTACTTC. This sequence encodes CASRPLGGQETQYF.